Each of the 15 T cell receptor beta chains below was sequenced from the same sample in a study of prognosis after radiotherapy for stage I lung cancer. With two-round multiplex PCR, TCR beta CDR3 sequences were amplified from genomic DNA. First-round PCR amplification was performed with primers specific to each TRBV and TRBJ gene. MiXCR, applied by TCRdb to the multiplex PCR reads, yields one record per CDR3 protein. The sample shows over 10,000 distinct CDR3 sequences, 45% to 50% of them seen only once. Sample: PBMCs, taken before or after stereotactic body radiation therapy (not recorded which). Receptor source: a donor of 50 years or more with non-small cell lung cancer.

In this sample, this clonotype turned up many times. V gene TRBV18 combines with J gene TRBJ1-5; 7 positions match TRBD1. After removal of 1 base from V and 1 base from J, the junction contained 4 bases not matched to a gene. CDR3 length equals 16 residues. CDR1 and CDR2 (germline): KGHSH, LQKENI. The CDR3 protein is CASSPRAGGSNQPQHF. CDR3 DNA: TGTGCCAGCTCACCACGGGCAGGGGGAAGCAATCAGCCCCAGCATTTT.

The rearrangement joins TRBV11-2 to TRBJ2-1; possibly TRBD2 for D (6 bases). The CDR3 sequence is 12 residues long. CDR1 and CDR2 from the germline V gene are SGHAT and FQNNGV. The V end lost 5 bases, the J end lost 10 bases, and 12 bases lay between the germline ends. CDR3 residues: CASSRWTTEQFF. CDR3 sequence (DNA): TGTGCCAGCAGCCGATGGACTACCGAGCAGTTCTTC. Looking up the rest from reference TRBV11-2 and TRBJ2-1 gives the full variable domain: EAGVAQSPRYKIIEKRQSVAFWCNPISGHATLYWYQQILGQGPKLLIQFQNNGVVDDSQLPKDRFSAERLKGVDSTLKIQPAKLEDSAVYLCASSRWTTEQFFGPGTRLTVL.

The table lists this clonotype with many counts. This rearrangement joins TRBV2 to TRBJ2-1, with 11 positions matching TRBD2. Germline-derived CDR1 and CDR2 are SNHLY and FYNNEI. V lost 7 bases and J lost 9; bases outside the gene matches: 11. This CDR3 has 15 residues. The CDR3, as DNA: TGTGCCAGCATCTTATCGACTAGCGGGAAGGGTGAGCAGTTCTTC. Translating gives CASILSTSGKGEQFF.

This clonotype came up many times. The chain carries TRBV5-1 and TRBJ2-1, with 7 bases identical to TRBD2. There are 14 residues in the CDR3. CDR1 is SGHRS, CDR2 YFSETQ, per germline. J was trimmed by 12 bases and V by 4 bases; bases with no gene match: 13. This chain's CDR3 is CASSPSTREAGQFF. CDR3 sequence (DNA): TGCGCCAGCAGCCCAAGCACCCGGGAGGCCGGGCAGTTCTTC.

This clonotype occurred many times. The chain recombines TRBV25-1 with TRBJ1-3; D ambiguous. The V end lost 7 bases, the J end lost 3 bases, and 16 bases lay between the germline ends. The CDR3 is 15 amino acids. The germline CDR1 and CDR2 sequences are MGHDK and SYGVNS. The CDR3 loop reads CASTPNWGVGNTIYF. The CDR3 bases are TGTGCCAGCACCCCGAATTGGGGTGTTGGAAACACCATATATTTT.

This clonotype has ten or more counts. The CDR3 loop reads CAWCSGGLLTEAFF. The CDR3 DNA reads as TGTGCCTGGTGCTCGGGGGGGCTCCTCACTGAAGCTTTCTTT. The V gene is TRBV30, the J gene TRBJ1-1; D may be TRBD1 (6 bases). Trimming took 5 bases from V and 4 from J, leaving 17 bases between them. The CDR3 loop spans 14 amino acids. Germline CDR1 is GTSNPN and CDR2 is SVGIG (reference sequence).

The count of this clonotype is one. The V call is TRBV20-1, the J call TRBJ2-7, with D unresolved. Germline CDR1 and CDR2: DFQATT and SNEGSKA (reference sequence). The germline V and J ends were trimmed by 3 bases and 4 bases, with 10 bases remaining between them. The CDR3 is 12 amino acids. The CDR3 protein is CSASVGGYEQYF. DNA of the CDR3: TGCAGTGCTAGCGTGGGTGGTTACGAGCAGTACTTC.

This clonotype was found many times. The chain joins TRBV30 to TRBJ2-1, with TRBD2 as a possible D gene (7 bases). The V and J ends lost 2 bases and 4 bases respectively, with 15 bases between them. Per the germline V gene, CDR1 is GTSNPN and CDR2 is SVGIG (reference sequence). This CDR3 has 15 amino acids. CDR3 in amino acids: CAWSRQRGGYNEQFF. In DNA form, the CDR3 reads TGTGCCTGGAGTAGGCAGAGGGGGGGGTACAATGAGCAGTTCTTC.

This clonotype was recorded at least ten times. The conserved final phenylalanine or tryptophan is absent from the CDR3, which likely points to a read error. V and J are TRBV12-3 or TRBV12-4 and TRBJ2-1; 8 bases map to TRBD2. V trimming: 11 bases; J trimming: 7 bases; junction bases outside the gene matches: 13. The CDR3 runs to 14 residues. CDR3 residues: CASRASGPWNEQFL. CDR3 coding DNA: TGTGCCTCGCGGGCTAGCGGGCCGTGGAATGAGCAGTTCCTC.

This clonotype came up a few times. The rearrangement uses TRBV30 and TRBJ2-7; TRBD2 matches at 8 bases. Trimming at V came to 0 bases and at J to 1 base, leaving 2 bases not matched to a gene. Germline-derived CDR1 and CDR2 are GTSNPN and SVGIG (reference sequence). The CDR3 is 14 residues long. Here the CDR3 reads CAWSVGTSSYEQYF. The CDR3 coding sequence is TGTGCCTGGAGTGTGGGGACTAGTTCCTACGAGCAGTACTTC. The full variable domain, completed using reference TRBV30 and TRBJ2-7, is SQTIHQWPATLVQPVGSPLSLECTVEGTSNPNLYWYRQAAGRGLQLLFYSVGIGQISSEVPQNLSASRPQDRQFILSSKKLLLSDSGFYLCAWSVGTSSYEQYFGPGTRLTVT.

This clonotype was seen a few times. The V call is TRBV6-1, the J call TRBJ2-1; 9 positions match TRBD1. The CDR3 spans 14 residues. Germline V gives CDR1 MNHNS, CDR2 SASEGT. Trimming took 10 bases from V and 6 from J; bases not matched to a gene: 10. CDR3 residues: CATNGGQGGNEQFF. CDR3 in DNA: TGTGCCACCAATGGGGGACAGGGCGGCAATGAGCAGTTCTTC.

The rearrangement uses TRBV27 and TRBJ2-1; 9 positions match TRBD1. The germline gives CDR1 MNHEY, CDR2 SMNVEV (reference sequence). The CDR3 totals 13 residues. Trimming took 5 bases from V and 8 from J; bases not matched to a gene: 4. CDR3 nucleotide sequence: TGTGCCAGCAGTAAACGACAGGGGGATGAGCAGTTCTTC. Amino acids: CASSKRQGDEQFF.

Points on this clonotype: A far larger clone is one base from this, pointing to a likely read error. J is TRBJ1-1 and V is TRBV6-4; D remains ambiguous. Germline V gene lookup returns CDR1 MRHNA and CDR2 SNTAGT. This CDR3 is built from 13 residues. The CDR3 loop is CASCEQTNTEALF. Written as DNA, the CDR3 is TGTGCCAGCTGTGAACAGACGAACACTGAAGCTTTGTTT.

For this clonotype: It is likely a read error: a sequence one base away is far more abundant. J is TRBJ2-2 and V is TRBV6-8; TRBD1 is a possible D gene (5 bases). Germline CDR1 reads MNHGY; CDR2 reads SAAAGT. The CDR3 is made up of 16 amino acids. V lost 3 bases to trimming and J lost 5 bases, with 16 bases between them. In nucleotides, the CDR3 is TGTGCCAGCAGTTATGGTCAGGGCCGGCGGACCGGGGAGCTGTTTTTT. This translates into CASSYGQGRRTGELFF.

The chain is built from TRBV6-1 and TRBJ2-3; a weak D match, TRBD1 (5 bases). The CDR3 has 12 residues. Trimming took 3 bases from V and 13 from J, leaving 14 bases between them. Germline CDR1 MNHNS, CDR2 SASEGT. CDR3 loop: CASSDMVDTKYF. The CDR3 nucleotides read TGTGCCAGCAGTGACATGGTGGACACGAAGTATTTT.